A single sample gave rise to the 14 T cell receptor beta chains below, sequenced in a study of CD8 T cells in ankylosing spondylitis. One entry per CDR3 protein, called by TCRdb with MiXCR from the 5' RACE reads. The profile shows some 130,000 distinct CDR3 sequences, roughly 7.7% of them singletons. The sequencing sample was made of synovial fluid, either unsorted or a sorted T cell fraction (not recorded which). The receptors shown here come from a male donor with ankylosing spondylitis.

J is TRBJ1-2 and V is TRBV20-1, with D uncertain. Germline CDR1 is DFQATT and CDR2 is SNEGSKA (reference sequence). The CDR3 totals 14 residues. The V gene lost 0 bases and the J gene lost 8 bases, with 16 bases spanning the gap. CDR3 region: CSARDSTRFRGYTF. Written as DNA, the CDR3 is TGCAGTGCTAGAGATAGTACGAGGTTTAGGGGCTACACCTTC.

This clonotype has more than one count but fewer than ten. The chain joins TRBV7-3 to TRBJ2-3, with 12 bases matching TRBD1. Germline CDR1 is SGHTA and CDR2 is FQGTGA. V lost 0 bases to trimming and J lost 4 bases; unmatched junction nucleotides: 5. CDR3 size: 17 residues. CDR3 sequence reads: CASSLTSGTGGADTQYF. Written as DNA, the CDR3 is TGTGCCAGCAGCTTAACTTCGGGGACAGGGGGCGCAGATACGCAGTATTTT.

The sample holds many counts of this clonotype. J is TRBJ2-3 and V is TRBV29-1; weak D call: TRBD2 (7 bases). Germline CDR1 reads SQVTM; CDR2 reads ANQGSEA. V was pared by 3 bases and J by 0 bases, with 10 bases between. This CDR3 spans 14 amino acids. The CDR3 region is CSVERGPSTDTQYF. The DNA of the CDR3 is TGCAGCGTTGAGCGGGGGCCAAGCACAGATACGCAGTATTTT.

The rearrangement links TRBV4-1 to TRBJ2-4, with TRBD2 matching over 9 bases. The trim removed 4 bases at V and 5 bases at J, leaving 9 bases unmatched. CDR3 size: 16 residues. Germline CDR1 MGHRA, CDR2 YSYEKL. CDR3 DNA sequence: TGCGCCAGCAGCCGTGGACTGGCGGGAGGGCAAAACATTCAGTACTTC. Translated: CASSRGLAGGQNIQYF.

The chain uses TRBV11-2 and TRBJ1-5; tentative D call: TRBD1 (6 bases). The CDR3 contains 17 residues. The V gene lost 0 bases and the J gene lost 1 base, with 13 bases spanning the gap. Germline V gene sequence: CDR1 SGHAT, CDR2 FQNNGV. CDR3 protein: CASSLDYRVGSNQPQHF. The CDR3 nucleotides are TGTGCCAGCAGCTTAGACTACAGGGTCGGAAGCAATCAGCCCCAGCATTTT.

This clonotype was seen more than once but under ten times. The genes are TRBV4-1 and TRBJ2-1; 11 bases agree with TRBD2. The germline V gene has CDR1 MGHRA and CDR2 YSYEKL. The CDR3 is made up of 16 amino acids. Unmatched junction bases numbered 8, after V lost 3 bases and J lost 7 bases. The CDR3 nucleotides read TGCGCCAGCAGCCACCAACTAGCGGGGGCTCGTAATGAGCAGTTCTTC. It codes for CASSHQLAGARNEQFF.

This clonotype has just a few counts. The chain is built from TRBV7-2 and TRBJ2-3; 8 bases are shared with TRBD2. The CDR3 length is 15 residues. V dropped 7 bases and J dropped 1; count of bases not matched to a gene: 7. The V gene's germline CDR1 is SGHTA and CDR2 FQGNSA. CDR3 nucleotides: TGTGCCAGCACCTCGGCGACTAGCGGCACAGATACGCAGTATTTT. Amino acids: CASTSATSGTDTQYF.

This clonotype has ten or more counts. V is TRBV6-1 and J is TRBJ2-7; 8 bases match TRBD1. CDR3 length: 14 amino acids. Germline CDR1 and CDR2: MNHNS and SASEGT. V lost 5 bases, J lost 2 bases, and 5 bases stayed unmatched. CDR3 residues: CASSRGQGAYEQYF. In DNA form, the CDR3 reads TGTGCCAGCAGTCGAGGACAGGGAGCCTACGAGCAGTACTTC.

In its sample, this clonotype was seen many times. V is TRBV5-6 and J is TRBJ1-1; D not resolved. The V end lost 3 bases, the J end lost 12 bases, and 12 bases lay between the germline ends. The CDR3 length is 11 residues. Germline CDR1 SGHDT, CDR2 YYEEEE. CDR3 loop: CASSSFVETFF. The CDR3 DNA follows: TGTGCCAGCAGCTCGTTCGTGGAAACTTTCTTT.

The chain joins TRBV24-1 to TRBJ2-5; weak D call: TRBD2 (6 bases). V lost 5 bases and J 5 bases, leaving 11 bases between the germline ends. CDR1 and CDR2 from the germline V gene are KGHDR and SFDVKD. There are 13 residues in the CDR3. CDR3 in DNA: TGTGCCACCAGTGCATGGGAGGTGGAGACCCAGTACTTC. Translation gives CATSAWEVETQYF.

Details on this clonotype: Being one base from a much bigger clone, this may be a read error. This rearrangement joins TRBV18 to TRBJ1-2; D ambiguous. The V end lost 1 base, the J end lost 3 bases, and 6 bases lay between the germline ends. The CDR3 is 13 amino acids. In germline, CDR1 is KGHSH, CDR2 LQKENI. DNA of the CDR3: TGTGCCAGCTCACCACAGGTTTACTATGGCTACACCTTC. Translation: CASSPQVYYGYTF.

Ten or more counts support this clonotype. The V gene is TRBV29-1, the J gene TRBJ2-1; D perhaps matches TRBD1 (6 bases). Germline lookup yields CDR1 SQVTM and CDR2 ANQGSEA. Between the trimmed V and J ends, which lost 1 base and 9 bases, there was a span of 19 bases. This CDR3 has 15 amino acids. Here the CDR3 reads CSVEAQGSPLSEQFF. The CDR3 DNA reads as TGCAGCGTTGAAGCGCAGGGGAGTCCCCTGAGTGAGCAGTTCTTC.

This clonotype was counted at least ten times. The chain employs TRBV28 and TRBJ2-2; D remains unclear. The V end lost 6 bases, the J end lost 4 bases, and 6 bases lay between the germline ends. Germline V gene lookup returns CDR1 MDHEN and CDR2 SYDVKM. This CDR3 contains 12 residues. Written as DNA, the CDR3 is TGTGCCAGCAGCGGTTCCACCGGGGAGCTGTTTTTT. This gives the protein CASSGSTGELFF.

This chain connects TRBV28 to TRBJ2-3; no clear D gene. The germline gives CDR1 MDHEN, CDR2 SYDVKM. V lost 4 bases and J lost 1, with 36 bases in between. This CDR3 contains 23 residues. Written as DNA, the CDR3 is TGTGCCAGCAGTTATGATCAACAAGGGTACCGTTGGGGTCTGACTGGGGGCACAGATACGCAGTATTTT. Translation gives CASSYDQQGYRWGLTGGTDTQYF.